The clone carrying this T cell receptor beta chain has ten or more counts. This sample stems from a study of T cells after yellow fever vaccination. The CDR3 runs to 15 residues. The germline CDR1 and CDR2 sequences are SGDLS and YYNGEE. V was shortened by 4 bases and J by 1 base, with 12 bases between the two germline ends. TCRdb itself ran the 5' RACE reads through MiXCR, one entry per CDR3 protein. Of 120,000 or so distinct CDR3 sequences listed, roughly 15% are singletons. The TCR sequence derives from a man between 18 and 35 years old who received the YFV17D yellow fever vaccine. The source material was CD8+ T cells sorted from PBMCs, sampled 5 days after the yellow fever booster vaccination. The gene calls are TRBV9 and TRBJ2-4, with a weak D call TRBD2 (5 bases). The CDR3 DNA reads TGTGCCAGCAGCACCGACGGCGGGGCCAAAAACATTCAGTACTTC. It codes for CASSTDGGAKNIQYF.